These 7 T cell receptor beta chains came from one sample sequenced in a study of blood T cell repertoires in COVID-19. Here immunoSEQ multiplex PCR was the method, and the copy in TCRdb shows in-frame clones only, minus some. The sample has about 130,000 clones, under 90% seen once. The sequencing sample was made of peripheral blood. The origin of the receptors is a woman aged 55-70 years with active or convalescent COVID-19.

This chain connects TRBV6-5 to TRBJ2-4; the match to TRBD2 covers 11 bases. J lost 9 bases, V lost 6 bases, and 4 bases had no gene match. CDR1 is MNHEY and CDR2 is SVGAGI in the germline V gene. This CDR3 contains 13 residues. CDR3 DNA: TGTGCCAGCAGAAATAGCGGGGGGGCCATTCAGTACTTC. This gives the protein CASRNSGGAIQYF.

V usage is TRBV6-5 and J usage is TRBJ2-1; 12 bases are a match to TRBD2. The CDR3 runs to 16 residues. Germline V gene sequence: CDR1 MNHEY, CDR2 SVGAGI. V lost 0 bases to trimming and J lost 12 bases; unmatched junction nucleotides: 9. CDR3 in DNA: TGTGCCAGCAGTTACTCGAAGAGACTAGCGGGGGTAAGGCAGTTCTTC. Amino acids: CASSYSKRLAGVRQFF.

The chain has TRBV7-8 and TRBJ2-1; D is unclear. V lost 4 bases and J 0 bases, leaving 13 bases between the germline ends. The CDR3 loop spans 16 amino acids. CDR1 SGHVS and CDR2 FQNEAQ come from the germline V gene. CDR3 nucleotides: TGTGCCAGCAGCTCCCGCCGGTGGAGCTCCTACAATGAGCAGTTCTTC. It specifies CASSSRRWSSYNEQFF. The full variable domain, rest sourced from reference TRBV7-8 and TRBJ2-1, is GAGVSQSPRYKVAKRGQDVALRCDPISGHVSLFWYQQALGQGPEFLTYFQNEAQLDKSGLPSDRFFAERPEGSVSTLKIQRTQQEDSAVYLCASSSRRWSSYNEQFFGPGTRLTVL.

This clone is a singleton in its sample. This chain joins TRBV11-2 and TRBJ1-6; TRBD1 aligns across 7 bases. This CDR3 contains 16 residues. CDR1 is SGHAT, CDR2 FQNNGV, per germline. The V gene end was trimmed by 1 base and the J gene end by 10 bases; junction bases not matched to a gene: 10. CDR3 nucleotides: TGTGCCAGCAGCTTAGTGGGTACGACAGGGCGATCACCCCTCCACTTT. This codes for CASSLVGTTGRSPLHF.

This chain joins TRBV6-6 and TRBJ2-1; perhaps TRBD2 as D (6 bases). The CDR3 runs to 14 residues. V lost 6 bases to trimming and J lost 10 bases, with 19 bases between them. Germline CDR1 reads MNHNY; CDR2 reads SVGAGI (reference sequence). The DNA of the CDR3 is TGTGCCAGCAGGTCGGCGGGGTCCCGGGGGGAGCAGTTCTTC. Its protein product is CASRSAGSRGEQFF.

This clone was found a few times. This chain joins TRBV27 and TRBJ1-1; 8 bases line up with TRBD1. Germline trimming cut 6 bases from V and 7 bases from J; bases unmatched to any gene: 10. The CDR3 extends over 14 amino acids. The germline gives CDR1 MNHEY, CDR2 SMNVEV (reference sequence). CDR3 in DNA: TGTGCCAGCAGAACTAGCGACAGGGGAAATGAAGCTTTCTTT. Amino acids: CASRTSDRGNEAFF.

V is TRBV28 and J is TRBJ1-5; 7 bases map to TRBD1. The CDR3 totals 16 residues. Trimming removed 5 bases from V and 0 bases from J; junction bases left unmatched: 7. CDR1 is MDHEN, CDR2 SYDVKM, per germline. The CDR3 sequence: CASSGLGQASNQPQHF. Written as DNA, the CDR3 is TGTGCCAGCAGTGGTCTTGGACAGGCTAGCAATCAGCCCCAGCATTTT.